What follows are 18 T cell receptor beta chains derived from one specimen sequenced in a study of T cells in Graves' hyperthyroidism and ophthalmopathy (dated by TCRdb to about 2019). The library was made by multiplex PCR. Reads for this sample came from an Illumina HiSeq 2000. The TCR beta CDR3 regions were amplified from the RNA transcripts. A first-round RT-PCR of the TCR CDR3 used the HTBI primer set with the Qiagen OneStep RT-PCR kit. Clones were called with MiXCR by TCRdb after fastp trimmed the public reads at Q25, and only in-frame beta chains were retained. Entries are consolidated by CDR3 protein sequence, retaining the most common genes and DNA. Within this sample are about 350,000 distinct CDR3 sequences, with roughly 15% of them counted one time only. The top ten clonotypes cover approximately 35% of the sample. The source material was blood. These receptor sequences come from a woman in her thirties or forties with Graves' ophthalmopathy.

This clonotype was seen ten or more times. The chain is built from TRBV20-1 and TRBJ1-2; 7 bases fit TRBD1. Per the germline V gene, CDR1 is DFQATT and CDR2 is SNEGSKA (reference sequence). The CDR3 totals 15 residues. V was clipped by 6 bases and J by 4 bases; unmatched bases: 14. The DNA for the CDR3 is TGCAGTGCCCCGACAGTCGGGACAGCCGGCTATGGCTACACCTTC. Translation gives CSAPTVGTAGYGYTF.

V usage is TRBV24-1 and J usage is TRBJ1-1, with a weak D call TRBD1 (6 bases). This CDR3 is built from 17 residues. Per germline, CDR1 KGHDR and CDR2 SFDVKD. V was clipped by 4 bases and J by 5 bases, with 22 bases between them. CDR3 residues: CATSDPPNDRYGTEAFF. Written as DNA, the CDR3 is TGTGCCACCAGTGACCCCCCGAATGACAGGTATGGAACTGAAGCTTTCTTT.

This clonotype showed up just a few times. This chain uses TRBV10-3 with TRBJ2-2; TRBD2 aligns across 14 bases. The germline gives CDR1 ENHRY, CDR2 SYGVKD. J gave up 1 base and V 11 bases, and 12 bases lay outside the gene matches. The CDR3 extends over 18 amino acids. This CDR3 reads CAYHPPGLAGENTGELFF. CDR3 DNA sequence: TGTGCCTACCACCCGCCGGGACTAGCGGGGGAGAACACCGGGGAGCTGTTTTTT.

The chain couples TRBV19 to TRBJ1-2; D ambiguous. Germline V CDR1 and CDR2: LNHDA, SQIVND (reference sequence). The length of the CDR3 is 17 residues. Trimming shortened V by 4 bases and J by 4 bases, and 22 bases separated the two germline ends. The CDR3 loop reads CASSNDAWTLQGYGYTF. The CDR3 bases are TGTGCCAGTAGTAACGACGCCTGGACCTTACAAGGCTATGGCTACACCTTC.

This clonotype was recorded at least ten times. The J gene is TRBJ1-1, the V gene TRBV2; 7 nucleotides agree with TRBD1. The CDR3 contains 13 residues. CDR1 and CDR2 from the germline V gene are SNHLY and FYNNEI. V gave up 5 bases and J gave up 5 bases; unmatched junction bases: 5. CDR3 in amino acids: CASSTQQGTEAFF. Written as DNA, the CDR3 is TGTGCCAGCAGTACCCAACAGGGGACTGAAGCTTTCTTT.

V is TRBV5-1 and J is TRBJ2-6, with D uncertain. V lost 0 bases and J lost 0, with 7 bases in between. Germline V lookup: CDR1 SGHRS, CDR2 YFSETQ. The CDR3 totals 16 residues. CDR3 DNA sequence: TGCGCCAGCAGCTTGGACGGGCGCTCTGGGGCCAACGTCCTGACTTTC. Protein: CASSLDGRSGANVLTF.

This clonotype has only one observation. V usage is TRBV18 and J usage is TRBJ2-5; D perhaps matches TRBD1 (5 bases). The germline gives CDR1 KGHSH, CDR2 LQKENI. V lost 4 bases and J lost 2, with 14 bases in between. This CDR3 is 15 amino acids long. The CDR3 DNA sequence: TGTGCCAGCTCACGGGCAGGGTCTGCACAAGAGACCCAGTACTTC. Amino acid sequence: CASSRAGSAQETQYF. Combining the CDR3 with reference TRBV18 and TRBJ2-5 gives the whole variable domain NAGVMQNPRHLVRRRGQEARLRCSPMKGHSHVYWYRQLPEEGLKFMVYLQKENIIDESGMPKERFSAEFPKEGPSILRIQQVVRGDSAAYFCASSRAGSAQETQYFGPGTRLLVL.

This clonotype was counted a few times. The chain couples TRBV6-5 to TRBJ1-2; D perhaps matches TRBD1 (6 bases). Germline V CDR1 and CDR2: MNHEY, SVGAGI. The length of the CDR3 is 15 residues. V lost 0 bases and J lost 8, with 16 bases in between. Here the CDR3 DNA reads TGTGCCAGCAGTTACTCGGAGGAAACAGGGTTAGGCTACACCTTC. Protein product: CASSYSEETGLGYTF.

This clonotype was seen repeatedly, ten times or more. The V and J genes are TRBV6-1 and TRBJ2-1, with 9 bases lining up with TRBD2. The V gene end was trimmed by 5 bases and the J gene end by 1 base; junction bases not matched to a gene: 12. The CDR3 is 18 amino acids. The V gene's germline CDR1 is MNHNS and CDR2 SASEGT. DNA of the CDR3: TGTGCCAGCAGTTCAGGTGGGGCGGGAGGGACTTCCTACAATGAGCAGTTCTTC. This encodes CASSSGGAGGTSYNEQFF.

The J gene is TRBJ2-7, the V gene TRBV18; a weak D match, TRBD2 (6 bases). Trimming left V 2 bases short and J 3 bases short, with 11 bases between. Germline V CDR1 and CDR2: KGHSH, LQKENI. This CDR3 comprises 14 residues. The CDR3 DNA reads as TGTGCCAGCTCACCAGTTCGGGGGAACTACGAGCAGTACTTC. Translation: CASSPVRGNYEQYF.

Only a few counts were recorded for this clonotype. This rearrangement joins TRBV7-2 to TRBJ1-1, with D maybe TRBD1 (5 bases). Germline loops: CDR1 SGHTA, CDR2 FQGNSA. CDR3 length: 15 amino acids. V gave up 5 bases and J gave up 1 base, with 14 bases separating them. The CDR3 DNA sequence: TGTGCCAGCAGCCATGACATAGGGGCGAACACTGAAGCTTTCTTT. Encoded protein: CASSHDIGANTEAFF.

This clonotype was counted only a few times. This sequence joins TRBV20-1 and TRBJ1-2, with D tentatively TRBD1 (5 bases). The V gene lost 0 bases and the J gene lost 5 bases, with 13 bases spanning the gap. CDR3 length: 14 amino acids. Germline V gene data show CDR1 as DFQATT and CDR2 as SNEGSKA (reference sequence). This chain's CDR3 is CSARDPRGGYGYTF. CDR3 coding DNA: TGCAGTGCTAGAGATCCCCGGGGCGGATATGGCTACACCTTC.

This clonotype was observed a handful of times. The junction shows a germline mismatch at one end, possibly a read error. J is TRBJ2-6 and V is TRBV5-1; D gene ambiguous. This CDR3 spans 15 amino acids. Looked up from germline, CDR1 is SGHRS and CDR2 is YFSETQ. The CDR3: CASSLDVSGANVLTF. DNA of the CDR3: TGCGCCAGCAGTTTGGACGTCTCTGGGGCCAACGTCCTGACTTTC.

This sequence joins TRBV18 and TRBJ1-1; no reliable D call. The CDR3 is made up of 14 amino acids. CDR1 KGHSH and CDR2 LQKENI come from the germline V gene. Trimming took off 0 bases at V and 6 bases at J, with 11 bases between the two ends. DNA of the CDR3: TGTGCCAGCTCACCACCGGTTAGGTCGGCTGAAGCTTTCTTT. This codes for CASSPPVRSAEAFF.

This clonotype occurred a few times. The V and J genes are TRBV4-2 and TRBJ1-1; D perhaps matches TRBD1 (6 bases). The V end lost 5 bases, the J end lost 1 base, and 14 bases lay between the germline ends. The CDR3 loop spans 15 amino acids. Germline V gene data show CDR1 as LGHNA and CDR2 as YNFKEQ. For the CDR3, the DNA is TGTGCCAGCAGCGCCAGGACAGAACCGAACACTGAAGCTTTCTTT. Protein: CASSARTEPNTEAFF.

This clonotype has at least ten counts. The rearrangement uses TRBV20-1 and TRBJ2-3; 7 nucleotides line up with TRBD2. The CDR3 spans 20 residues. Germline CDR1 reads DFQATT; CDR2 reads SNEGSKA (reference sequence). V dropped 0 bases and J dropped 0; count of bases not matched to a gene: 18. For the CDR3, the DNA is TGCAGTGCTAGAGATCTTAGGCTTGGCGGGGGTATGGTTAGCACAGATACGCAGTATTTT. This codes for CSARDLRLGGGMVSTDTQYF.

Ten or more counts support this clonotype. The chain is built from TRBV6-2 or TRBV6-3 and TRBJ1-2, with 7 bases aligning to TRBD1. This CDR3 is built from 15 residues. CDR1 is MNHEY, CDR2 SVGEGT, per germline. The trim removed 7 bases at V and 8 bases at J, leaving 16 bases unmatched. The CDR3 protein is CASTSGQGGVKGYTF. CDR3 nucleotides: TGTGCCAGCACGTCTGGTCAGGGGGGTGTGAAGGGCTACACCTTC.

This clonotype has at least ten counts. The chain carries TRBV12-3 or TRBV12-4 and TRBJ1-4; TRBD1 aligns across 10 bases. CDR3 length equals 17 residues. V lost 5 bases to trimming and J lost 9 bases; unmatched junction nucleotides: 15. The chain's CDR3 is CASSIFVGAGQGQKLFF. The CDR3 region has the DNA TGTGCCAGCAGTATCTTCGTGGGGGCGGGACAGGGGCAAAAACTGTTTTTT.